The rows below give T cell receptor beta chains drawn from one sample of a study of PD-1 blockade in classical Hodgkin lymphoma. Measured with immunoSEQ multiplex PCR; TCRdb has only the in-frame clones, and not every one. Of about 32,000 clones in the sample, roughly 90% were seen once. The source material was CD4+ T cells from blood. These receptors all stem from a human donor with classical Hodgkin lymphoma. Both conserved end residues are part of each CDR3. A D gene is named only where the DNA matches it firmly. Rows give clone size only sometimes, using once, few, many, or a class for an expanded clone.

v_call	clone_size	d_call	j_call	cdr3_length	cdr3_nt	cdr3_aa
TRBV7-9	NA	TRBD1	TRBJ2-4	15	TGTGCCAGCACCCTATGGATTTCCGGGACAGGCATTCAGTACTTC	CASTLWISGTGIQYF
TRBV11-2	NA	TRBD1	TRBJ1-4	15	TGTGCCAGCAGCAAGGGGGACAGGGGGAGTGAAAAACTGTTTTTT	CASSKGDRGSEKLFF
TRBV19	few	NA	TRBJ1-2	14	TGTGCCAGTAGTCCCTGGGGCCAGGTGTATGGCTACACCTTC	CASSPWGQVYGYTF
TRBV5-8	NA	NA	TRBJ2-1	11	TGTGCCAGCAGCCCCGACAGAAATCAGTTCTTC	CASSPDRNQFF
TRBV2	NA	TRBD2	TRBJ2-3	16	TGTGCCAGCAGCGATGGACTAGCGGGAGGCACAGATACGCAGTATTTT	CASSDGLAGGTDTQYF
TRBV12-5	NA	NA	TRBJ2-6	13	TGTGCTAGTGGATTGTCTGGGGCCAACGTCCTGACTTTC	CASGLSGANVLTF
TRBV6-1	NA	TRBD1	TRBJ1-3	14	TGTGCCAGCAAGCGGGGACAGGGACAATACACCATATATTTT	CASKRGQGQYTIYF
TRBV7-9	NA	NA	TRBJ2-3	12	TGTGCCAGCAGCTCGTCTAGCGCGGCGCAGTATTTT	CASSSSSAAQYF
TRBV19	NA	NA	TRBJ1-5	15	TGTGCCAGTAGTATAGTGCAGGTGGGGAATCAGCCCCAGCATTTT	CASSIVQVGNQPQHF
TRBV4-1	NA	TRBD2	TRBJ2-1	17	TGCGCCAGCAGCGCCCAACTAGCGGACGACTCCTACAATGAGCAGTTCTTC	CASSAQLADDSYNEQFF
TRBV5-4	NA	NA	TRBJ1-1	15	TGTGCCAGCAGCCTTTCCGGGAGTCGGAACACTGAAGCTTTCTTT	CASSLSGSRNTEAFF
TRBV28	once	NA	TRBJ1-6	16	TGTGCCAGCAGGTGGACAAGGAGCTCCTATAATTCACCCCTCCACTTT	CASRWTRSSYNSPLHF
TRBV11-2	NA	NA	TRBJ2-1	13	TGTGCCAGCAGCCCCGACAGAAACAATGAGCAGTTCTTC	CASSPDRNNEQFF
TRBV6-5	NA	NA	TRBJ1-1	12	TGTGCCAGCTTAGTATACCCGCTTGAAGCTTTCTTT	CASLVYPLEAFF
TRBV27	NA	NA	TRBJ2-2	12	TGTGCCAGCAGTTTTCCAGGCGGGGAGCTGTTTTTT	CASSFPGGELFF
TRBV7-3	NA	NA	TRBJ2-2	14	TGTGCCAGCAGCTTATTAACTACCACCGGGGAGCTGTTTTTT	CASSLLTTTGELFF
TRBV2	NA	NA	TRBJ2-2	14	TGTGCCAGCAGTCGACAGTCAGGGACCGGGGAGCTGTTTTTT	CASSRQSGTGELFF
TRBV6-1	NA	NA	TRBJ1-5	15	TGTGCCAGCATTCGGCAGCAGAATAGCAATCAGCCCCAGCATTTT	CASIRQQNSNQPQHF
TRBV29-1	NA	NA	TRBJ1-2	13	TGCAGCGCTCAGGGAAAGGCGTTAGGCGGCTACACCTTC	CSAQGKALGGYTF
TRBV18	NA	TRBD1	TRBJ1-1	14	TGTGCCAGCTCACCATCCCCAGGGGGTACTGAAGCTTTCTTT	CASSPSPGGTEAFF
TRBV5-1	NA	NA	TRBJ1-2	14	TGCGCCAGCAGCTTAGACCCCGGTGACTATGGCTACACCTTC	CASSLDPGDYGYTF